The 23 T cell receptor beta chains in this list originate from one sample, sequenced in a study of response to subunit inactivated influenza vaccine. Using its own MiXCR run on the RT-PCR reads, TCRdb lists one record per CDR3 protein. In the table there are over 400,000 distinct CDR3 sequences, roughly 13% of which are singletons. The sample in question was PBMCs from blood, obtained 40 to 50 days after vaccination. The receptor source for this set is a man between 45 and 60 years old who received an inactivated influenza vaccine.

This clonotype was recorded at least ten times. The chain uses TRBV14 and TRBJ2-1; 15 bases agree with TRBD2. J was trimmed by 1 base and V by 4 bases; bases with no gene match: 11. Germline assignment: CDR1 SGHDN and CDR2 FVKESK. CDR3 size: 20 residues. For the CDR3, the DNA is TGTGCCAGCAGCCCTGGTCTTGAGGGACTAGCGGGAGGATCCTACAATGAGCAGTTCTTC. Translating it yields CASSPGLEGLAGGSYNEQFF.

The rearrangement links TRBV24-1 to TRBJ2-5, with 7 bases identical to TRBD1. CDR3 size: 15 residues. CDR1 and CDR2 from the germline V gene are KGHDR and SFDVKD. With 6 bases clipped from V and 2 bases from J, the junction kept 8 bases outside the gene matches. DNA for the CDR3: TGTGCCACCAGTTCGGGACAGTATGCTCAAGAGACCCAGTACTTC. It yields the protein CATSSGQYAQETQYF.

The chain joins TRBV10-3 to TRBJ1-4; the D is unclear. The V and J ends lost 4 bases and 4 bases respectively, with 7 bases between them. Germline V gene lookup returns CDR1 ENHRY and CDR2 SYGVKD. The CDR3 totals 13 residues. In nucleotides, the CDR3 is TGTGCCATCAGTGCGGGCATTAATGAAAAACTGTTTTTT. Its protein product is CAISAGINEKLFF.

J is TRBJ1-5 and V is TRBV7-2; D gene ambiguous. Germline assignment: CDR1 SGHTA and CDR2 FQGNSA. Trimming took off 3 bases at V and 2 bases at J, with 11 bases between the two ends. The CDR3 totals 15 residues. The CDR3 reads CASSLSRNGNQPQHF. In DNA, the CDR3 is TGTGCCAGCAGCTTGAGCAGGAATGGCAATCAGCCCCAGCATTTT.

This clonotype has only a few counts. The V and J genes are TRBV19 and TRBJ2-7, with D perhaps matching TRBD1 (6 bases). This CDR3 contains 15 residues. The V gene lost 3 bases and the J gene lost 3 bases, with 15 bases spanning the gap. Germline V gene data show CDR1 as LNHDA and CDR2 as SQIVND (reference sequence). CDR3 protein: CASSIGSGHLYEQYF. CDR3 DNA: TGTGCCAGTAGTATCGGGTCGGGACACCTCTACGAGCAGTACTTC.

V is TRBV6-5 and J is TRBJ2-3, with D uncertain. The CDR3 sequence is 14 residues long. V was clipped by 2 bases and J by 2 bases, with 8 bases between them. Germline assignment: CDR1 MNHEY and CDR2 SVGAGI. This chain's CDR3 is CASSYPGPTDTQYF. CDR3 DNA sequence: TGTGCCAGCAGTTACCCCGGGCCCACAGATACGCAGTATTTT.

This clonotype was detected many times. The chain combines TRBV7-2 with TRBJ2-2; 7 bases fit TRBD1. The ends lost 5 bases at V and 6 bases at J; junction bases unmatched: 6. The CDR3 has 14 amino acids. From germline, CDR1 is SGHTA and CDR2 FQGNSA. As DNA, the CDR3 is TGTGCCAGCAGCACCCGACAGGGATCCGGGGAGCTGTTTTTT. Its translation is CASSTRQGSGELFF.

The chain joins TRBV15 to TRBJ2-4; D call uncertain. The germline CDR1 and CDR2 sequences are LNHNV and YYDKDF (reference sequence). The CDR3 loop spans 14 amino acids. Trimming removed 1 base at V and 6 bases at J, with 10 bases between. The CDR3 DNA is TGTGCCACCAGCAGAGGCGGCCATTCAAACATTCAGTACTTC. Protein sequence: CATSRGGHSNIQYF.

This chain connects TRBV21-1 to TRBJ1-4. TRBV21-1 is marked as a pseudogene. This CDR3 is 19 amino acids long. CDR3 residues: CASSKVLRPQQTTNEKLFF. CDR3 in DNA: TGTGCCAGCAGCAAAGTTCTTAGGCCACAGCAGACAACTAATGAAAAACTGTTTTTT.

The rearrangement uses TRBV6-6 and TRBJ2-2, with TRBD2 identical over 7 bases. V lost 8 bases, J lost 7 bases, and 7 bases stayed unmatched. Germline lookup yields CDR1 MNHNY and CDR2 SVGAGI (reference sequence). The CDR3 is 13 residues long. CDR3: CASGRVEGGELFF. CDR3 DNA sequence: TGTGCCAGCGGGAGGGTTGAGGGCGGGGAGCTGTTTTTT.

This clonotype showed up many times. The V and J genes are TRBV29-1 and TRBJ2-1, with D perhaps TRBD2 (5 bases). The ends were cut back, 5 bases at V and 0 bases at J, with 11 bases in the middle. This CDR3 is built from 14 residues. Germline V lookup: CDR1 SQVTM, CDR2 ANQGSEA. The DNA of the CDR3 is TGCAGCGTTCCTAGGGAGAGCTCCTACAATGAGCAGTTCTTC. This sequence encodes CSVPRESSYNEQFF.

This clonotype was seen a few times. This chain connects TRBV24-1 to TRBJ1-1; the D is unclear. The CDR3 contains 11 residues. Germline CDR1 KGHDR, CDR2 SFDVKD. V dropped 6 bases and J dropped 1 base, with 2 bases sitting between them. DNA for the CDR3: TGTGCCACCAGTACGAACACTGAAGCTTTCTTT. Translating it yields CATSTNTEAFF.

As DNA, the CDR3 is TGTGCCACCAGCGGAACAGGGGAGGGATTCAGCCACGAGCAGTACTTC. Its translation: CATSGTGEGFSHEQYF. The rearrangement uses TRBV15 and TRBJ2-7; the D call may be TRBD1 or TRBD2 (7 bases each). The V gene's germline CDR1 is LNHNV and CDR2 YYDKDF (reference sequence). The CDR3 spans 16 residues. The V end was cut by 5 bases, the J end by 5 bases, with 22 bases between.

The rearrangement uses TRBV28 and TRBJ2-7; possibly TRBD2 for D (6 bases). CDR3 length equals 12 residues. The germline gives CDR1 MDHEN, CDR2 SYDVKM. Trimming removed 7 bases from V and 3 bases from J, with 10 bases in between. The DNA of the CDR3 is TGTGCCAGCATCGGGGGAAACTACGAGCAGTACTTC. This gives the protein CASIGGNYEQYF.

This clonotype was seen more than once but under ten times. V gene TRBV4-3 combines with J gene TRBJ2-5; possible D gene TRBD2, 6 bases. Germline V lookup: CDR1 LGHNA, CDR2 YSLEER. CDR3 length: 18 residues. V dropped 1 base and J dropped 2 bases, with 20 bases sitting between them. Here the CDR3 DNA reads TGCGCCAGCAGCCAAGGGTTTTACGGAGGGAAGGGTCAAGAGACCCAGTACTTC. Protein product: CASSQGFYGGKGQETQYF.

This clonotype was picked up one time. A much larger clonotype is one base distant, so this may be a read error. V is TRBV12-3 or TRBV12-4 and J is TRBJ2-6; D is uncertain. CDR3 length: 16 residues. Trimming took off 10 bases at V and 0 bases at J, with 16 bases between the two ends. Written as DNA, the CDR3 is TGTGCCATCACTACTGGACCATACTCTGGGGCCAACGTCCTGACTTTC. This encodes CAITTGPYSGANVLTF.

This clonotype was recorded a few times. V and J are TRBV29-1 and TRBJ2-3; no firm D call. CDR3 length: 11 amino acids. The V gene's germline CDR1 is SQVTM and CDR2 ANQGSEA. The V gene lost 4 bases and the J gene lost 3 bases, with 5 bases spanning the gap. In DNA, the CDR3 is TGCAGCGTTGCGACTACAGATACGCAGTATTTT. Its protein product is CSVATTDTQYF.

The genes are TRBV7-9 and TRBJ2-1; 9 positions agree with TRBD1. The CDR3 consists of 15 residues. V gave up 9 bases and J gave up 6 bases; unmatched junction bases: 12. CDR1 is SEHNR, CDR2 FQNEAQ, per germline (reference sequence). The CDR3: CARDTPGTGPNEQFF. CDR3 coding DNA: TGTGCCAGAGATACGCCCGGGACAGGGCCCAATGAGCAGTTCTTC.

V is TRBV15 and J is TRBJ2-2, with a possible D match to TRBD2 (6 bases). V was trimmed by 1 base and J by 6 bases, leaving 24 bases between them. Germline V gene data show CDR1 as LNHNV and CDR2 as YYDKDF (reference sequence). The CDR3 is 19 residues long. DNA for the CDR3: TGTGCCACCAGCAGAGTGCGGATAAGGGGCGGGAAACTGGCCGGGGAGCTGTTTTTT. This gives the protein CATSRVRIRGGKLAGELFF.

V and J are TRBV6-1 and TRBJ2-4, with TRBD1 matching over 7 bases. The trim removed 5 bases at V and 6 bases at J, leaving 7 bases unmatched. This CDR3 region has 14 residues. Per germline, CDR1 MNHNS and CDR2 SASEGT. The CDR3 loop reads CASSPWDSLNIQYF. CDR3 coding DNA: TGTGCCAGCAGTCCTTGGGACAGCTTAAACATTCAGTACTTC.

The CDR3 DNA reads as TGTGCCAGCAGCGGACCTACGGGGGAGACCCAGTACTTC. This encodes CASSGPTGETQYF. The genes are TRBV11-2 and TRBJ2-5, with a possible D match to TRBD2 (5 bases). CDR1 SGHAT and CDR2 FQNNGV come from the germline V gene. The CDR3 has 13 amino acids. V was pared by 5 bases and J by 5 bases, with 12 bases between.

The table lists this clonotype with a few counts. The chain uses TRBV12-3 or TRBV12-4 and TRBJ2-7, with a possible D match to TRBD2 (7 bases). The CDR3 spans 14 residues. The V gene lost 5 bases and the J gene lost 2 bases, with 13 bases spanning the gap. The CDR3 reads CASSPGGPAYEQYF. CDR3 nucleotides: TGTGCCAGCAGTCCCGGGGGGCCTGCCTACGAGCAGTACTTC.

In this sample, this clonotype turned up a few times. In DNA, the CDR3 is TGCAGTGCTAGAGGTGGCGGGGTCTACGAGCAGTACTTC. Its translation: CSARGGGVYEQYF. This chain links TRBV20-1 with TRBJ2-7; weak D call: TRBD2 (6 bases). Trimming pared 1 base from V and 3 bases from J, leaving 10 bases between. The germline V gene has CDR1 DFQATT and CDR2 SNEGSKA (reference sequence). The CDR3 has 13 amino acids.